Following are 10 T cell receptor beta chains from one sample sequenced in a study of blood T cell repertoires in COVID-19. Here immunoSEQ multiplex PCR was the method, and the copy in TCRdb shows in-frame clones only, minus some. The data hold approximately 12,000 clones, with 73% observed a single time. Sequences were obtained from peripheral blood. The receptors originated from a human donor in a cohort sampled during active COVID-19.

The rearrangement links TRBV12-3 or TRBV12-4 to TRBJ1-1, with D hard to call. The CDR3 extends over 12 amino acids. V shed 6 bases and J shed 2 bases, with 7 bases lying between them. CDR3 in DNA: TGTGCCAGCAGGAGATTTAACACTGAAGCTTTCTTT. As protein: CASRRFNTEAFF.

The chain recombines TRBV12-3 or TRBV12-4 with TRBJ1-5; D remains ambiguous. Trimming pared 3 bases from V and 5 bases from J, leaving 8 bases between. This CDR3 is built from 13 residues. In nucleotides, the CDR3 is TGTGCCAGCAGTTTTAGAAGAGATCAGCCCCAGCATTTT. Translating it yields CASSFRRDQPQHF.

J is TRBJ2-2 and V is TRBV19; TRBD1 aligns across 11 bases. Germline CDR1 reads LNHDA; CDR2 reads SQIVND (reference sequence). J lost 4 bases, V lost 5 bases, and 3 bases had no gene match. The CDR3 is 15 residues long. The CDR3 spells CASSFGTGGTGELFF. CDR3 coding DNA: TGTGCCAGTAGTTTCGGGACAGGGGGCACCGGGGAGCTGTTTTTT.

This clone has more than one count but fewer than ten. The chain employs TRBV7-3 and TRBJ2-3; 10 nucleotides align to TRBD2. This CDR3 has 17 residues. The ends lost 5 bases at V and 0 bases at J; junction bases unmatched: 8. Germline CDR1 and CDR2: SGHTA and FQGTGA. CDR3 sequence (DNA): TGTGCCAGCAGCCCGCGGACTAGCGGAACTAGCACAGATACGCAGTATTTT. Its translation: CASSPRTSGTSTDTQYF.

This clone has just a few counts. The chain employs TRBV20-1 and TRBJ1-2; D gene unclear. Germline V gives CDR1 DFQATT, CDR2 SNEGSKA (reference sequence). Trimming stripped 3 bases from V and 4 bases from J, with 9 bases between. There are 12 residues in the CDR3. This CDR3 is CSASSAAYGYTF. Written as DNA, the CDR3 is TGCAGTGCTAGTAGTGCGGCCTATGGCTACACCTTC.

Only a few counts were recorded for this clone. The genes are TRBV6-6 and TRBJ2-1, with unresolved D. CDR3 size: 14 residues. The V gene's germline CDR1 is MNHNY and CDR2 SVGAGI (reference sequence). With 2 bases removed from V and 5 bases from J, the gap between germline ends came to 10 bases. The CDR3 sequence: CASSYQGGNNEQFF. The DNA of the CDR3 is TGTGCCAGCAGTTACCAAGGCGGAAACAATGAGCAGTTCTTC.

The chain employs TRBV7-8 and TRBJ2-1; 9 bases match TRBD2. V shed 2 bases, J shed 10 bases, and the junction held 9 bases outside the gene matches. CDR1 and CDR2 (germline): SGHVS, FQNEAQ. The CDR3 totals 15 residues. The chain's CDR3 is CASSLRLAGSVEQFF. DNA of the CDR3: TGTGCCAGCAGCTTAAGGCTAGCGGGAAGCGTCGAGCAGTTCTTC.

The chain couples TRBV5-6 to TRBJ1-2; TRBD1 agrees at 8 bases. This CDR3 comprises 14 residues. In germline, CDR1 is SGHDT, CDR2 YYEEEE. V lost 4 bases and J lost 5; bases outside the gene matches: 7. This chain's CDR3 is CASSGETGAYGYTF. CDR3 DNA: TGTGCCAGCAGCGGCGAGACAGGGGCGTATGGCTACACCTTC.

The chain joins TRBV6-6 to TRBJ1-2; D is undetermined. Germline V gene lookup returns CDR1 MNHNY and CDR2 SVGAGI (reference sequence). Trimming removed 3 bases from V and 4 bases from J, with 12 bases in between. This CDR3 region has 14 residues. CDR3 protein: CASSYGQALYGYTF. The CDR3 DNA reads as TGTGCCAGCAGTTATGGGCAAGCTCTCTATGGCTACACCTTC.

CDR3 protein: CASSRQGALTYEQYF. The CDR3 DNA sequence: TGTGCCAGCAGCCGACAGGGGGCCCTTACCTACGAGCAGTACTTC. The genes are TRBV2 and TRBJ2-7, with 10 bases identical to TRBD1. Germline CDR1 SNHLY, CDR2 FYNNEI. The V and J ends lost 6 bases and 2 bases, in that order; junction bases with no gene match: 7. This CDR3 is 15 amino acids long.